A selection of T cell receptor beta chains follows, all from one sample in a study of shared clonotypes between healthy human individuals. Produced via immunoSEQ multiplex PCR; TCRdb's table is partial and in-frame only. The sample carries approximately 2,200,000 clones, approximately 94% recorded once. The sequenced sample consisted of naive CD8+ T cells from PBMCs. These receptors were obtained from a man aged 18-30 years in good health. Some clones in this sample may be carry-over from other donors' samples. Both conserved end residues are part of each CDR3. The D gene is left open where the match is weak. Size tells how often a clone was seen (once, few, many) or the class of an expanded clone, and some rows leave it out.

d_gene | j_gene | v_gene | abundance | CDR3nt | CDR3aa
- | TRBJ2-1 | TRBV30 | - | TGTGCCTGGAGTGTACACGCAGGGAGCCCCTACAATGAGCAGTTCTTC | CAWSVHAGSPYNEQFF
- | TRBJ2-1 | TRBV28 | - | TGTGCCAGCAGTTCCCCTCATGAACGCTCCTACAATGAGCAGTTCTTC | CASSSPHERSYNEQFF
- | TRBJ2-1 | TRBV5-1 | - | TGCGCCAGCAGCGTAGCGCCCCATGAGCAGTTCTTC | CASSVAPHEQFF
- | TRBJ1-4 | TRBV28 | - | TGTGCCAGCAGTTTAGCAGGGTACCTTGAAAAACTGTTTTTT | CASSLAGYLEKLFF
TRBD1 | TRBJ1-2 | TRBV6-5 | - | TGTGCCAGCAGTTACTCGATCCCCGGGACAGGACACTACACCTTC | CASSYSIPGTGHYTF
- | TRBJ1-4 | TRBV7-9 | - | TGTGCCAGCAGCTTCCCACGGCAGCGCAATGAAAAACTGTTTTTT | CASSFPRQRNEKLFF
- | TRBJ1-5 | TRBV7-9 | - | TGTGCCAGCAGCTTTGGCCCCCCGCCCTGGCAGCCCCAGCATTTT | CASSFGPPPWQPQHF
- | TRBJ2-2 | TRBV5-4 | - | TGTGCCAGCAGCCTACGGGGGCAGATCGGGGAGCTGTTTTTT | CASSLRGQIGELFF
- | TRBJ2-2 | TRBV7-6 | - | TGTGCCAGCAGCTTCTTGGGAGGCGCCGGGGAGCTGTTTTTT | CASSFLGGAGELFF
- | TRBJ2-3 | TRBV27 | once | TGTGCCAGCAGTTTTCCACACCTCAGGGATACGCAGTATTTT | CASSFPHLRDTQYF
TRBD1 | TRBJ1-4 | TRBV19 | - | TGTGCCAGTAGCCCCGGGACAGTAAATGAAAAACTGTTTTTT | CASSPGTVNEKLFF
- | TRBJ1-5 | TRBV7-6 | once | TGTGCCAGCAGCTTAGCGGTGGCATTCAATCAGCCCCAGCATTTT | CASSLAVAFNQPQHF
- | TRBJ1-5 | TRBV7-9 | - | TGTGCCAGCAGCCCTGGGGGGGGGATCAATCAGCCCCAGCATTTT | CASSPGGGINQPQHF
- | TRBJ2-1 | TRBV7-9 | - | TGTGCCATCCATGATCTCTTTCTTTCGGACAATGAGCAGTTCTTC | CAIHDLFLSDNEQFF
TRBD2 | TRBJ2-1 | TRBV9 | - | TGTGCCTGCCTAGCGGGAGATTTAGTTGATGAGCAGTTCTTC | CACLAGDLVDEQFF
- | TRBJ2-5 | TRBV29-1 | - | TGCAGCGCCCGATCCGACGCCTTTACCTACTTC | CSARSDAFTYF
- | TRBJ1-1 | TRBV19 | - | TGTGCCAGTAAGGCGGGAGTAACTGAAGCTTTCTTT | CASKAGVTEAFF
- | TRBJ2-7 | TRBV14 | - | TGTGCCAGCAGCCAAGGACGGGGGTACGAGCAGTACTTC | CASSQGRGYEQYF
TRBD2 | TRBJ2-5 | TRBV7-6 | - | TGTGCCAGCAGCTTAGTCCCACTAGCGGCCCCCGGAGAAGAGACCCAGTACTTC | CASSLVPLAAPGEETQYF
- | TRBJ2-7 | TRBV4-3 | - | TGCGCCAGCAGCCGATCGGAGGAAGGGTACGAGCAGTACTTC | CASSRSEEGYEQYF
TRBD2 | TRBJ2-7 | TRBV28 | once | TGTGCCAGCAGGGGGACTGTCCTTGCGGGGGTGGAACGTCCCTACGAGCAGTACTTC | CASRGTVLAGVERPYEQYF
TRBD1 | TRBJ2-7 | TRBV9 | - | TGTGCCAGCAGCTTCACCACAGGGGACGAGCAGTACTTC | CASSFTTGDEQYF
- | TRBJ2-2 | TRBV28 | - | TGTGCCAGCAGTCCTCTGGACACCGGGGAGCTGTTTTTT | CASSPLDTGELFF
TRBD1 | TRBJ2-1 | TRBV30 | - | TGTGCCTGGAGGGTGGACAGGTCCTACAATGAGCAGTTCTTC | CAWRVDRSYNEQFF
- | TRBJ2-5 | TRBV28 | - | TGTGCCAGCAGTTTAGAGGTCTCTGCTGAGACCCAGTACTTC | CASSLEVSAETQYF
TRBD2 | TRBJ2-4 | TRBV19 | once | TGTGCCAGTAGTACCAGACATAGCGGGACCGGGGTCGAGGGCAAAAACATTCAGTACTTC | CASSTRHSGTGVEGKNIQYF
TRBD2 | TRBJ2-7 | TRBV11-2 | - | TGTGCCAGCAGCTTCACGAGGCGGACTAGCTACGAGCAGTACTTC | CASSFTRRTSYEQYF
TRBD1 | TRBJ2-4 | TRBV11-3 | - | TGTGCCAGTTCACAGGGGGCCGGAAACATTCAGTACTTC | CASSQGAGNIQYF
- | TRBJ2-2 | TRBV7-8 | - | TGTGCCAGCAGCTTATATGGGGGAGTGGCAAGGACCGGGGAGCTGTTTTTT | CASSLYGGVARTGELFF